Listed here are 10 T cell receptor beta chains from one sample, sequenced in a study of shared clonotypes between healthy human individuals. Positively selected for CCR7, the CD45RO-negative cells used as naive CD8 cells excluded terminally differentiated effector memory CD45RA+ cells. Profiled with immunoSEQ multiplex PCR; TCRdb holds only in-frame clones, not every one. Among around 2,000,000 clones listed, 85% to 95% were seen once. The sequenced sample consisted of naive CD8+ T cells from PBMCs. The source is a man between 18 and 35 years old in good health. Some clones in this sample may be carry-over from other donors' samples.

The CDR3 here is CASSYSGTSGSDEQFF. CDR3 sequence (DNA): TGTGCCAGCAGTTACTCGGGAACTAGCGGGAGTGATGAGCAGTTCTTC. The V call is TRBV6-6, the J call TRBJ2-1; 11 bases align to TRBD2. This CDR3 contains 16 residues. Trimming took 0 bases from V and 8 from J; bases not matched to a gene: 6. In germline, CDR1 is MNHNY, CDR2 SVGAGI (reference sequence).

Written as DNA, the CDR3 is TGTGCCAGCAGTTTCGGTAGCGGGAGTGATGAGCAGTTCTTC. Amino acid sequence: CASSFGSGSDEQFF. The chain combines TRBV6-5 with TRBJ2-1, with 9 nucleotides matching TRBD2. V lost 4 bases to trimming and J lost 8 bases; unmatched junction nucleotides: 6. The CDR3 runs 14 residues. Germline V CDR1 and CDR2: MNHEY, SVGAGI.

The genes are TRBV7-9 and TRBJ2-1; D perhaps matches TRBD1 (6 bases). Between the trimmed V and J ends, which lost 6 bases and 10 bases, there was a span of 10 bases. Looked up from germline, CDR1 is SEHNR and CDR2 is FQNEAQ (reference sequence). The CDR3 has 11 residues. The CDR3 is CASSSGTEQFF. CDR3 in DNA: TGTGCCAGCAGTTCCGGGACAGAGCAGTTCTTC. Full variable domain (outside the CDR3, taken from reference TRBV7-9 and TRBJ2-1): DTGVSQNPRHKITKRGQNVTFRCDPISEHNRLYWYRQTLGQGPEFLTYFQNEAQLEKSRLLSDRFSAERPKGSFSTLEIQRTEQGDSAMYLCASSSGTEQFFGPGTRLTVL.

The chain has TRBV7-2 and TRBJ2-1; 9 nucleotides align to TRBD2. Per germline, CDR1 SGHTA and CDR2 FQGNSA. V was clipped by 1 base and J by 7 bases; unmatched bases: 5. CDR3 length equals 15 residues. The CDR3 spells CASSLVSGSWNEQFF. As DNA, the CDR3 is TGTGCCAGCAGCTTAGTTAGCGGGAGTTGGAATGAGCAGTTCTTC.

This clone was counted once. The J gene is TRBJ2-7, the V gene TRBV27; 11 bases are a match to TRBD2. This CDR3 has 17 amino acids. CDR1 and CDR2 from the germline V gene are MNHEY and SMNVEV (reference sequence). V was clipped by 3 bases and J by 2 bases; unmatched bases: 9. As DNA, the CDR3 is TGTGCCAGCAGTTTGTCGGGACTAGCGGCAGACACCTACGAGCAGTACTTC. This gives the protein CASSLSGLAADTYEQYF.

The chain uses TRBV9 and TRBJ1-2, with a possible D match to TRBD1 (6 bases). V was pared by 3 bases and J by 4 bases, with 16 bases between. There are 15 residues in the CDR3. Germline CDR1 is SGDLS and CDR2 is YYNGEE. The CDR3 loop is CASSESGVFGYGYTF. CDR3 in DNA: TGTGCCAGCAGCGAATCAGGGGTGTTTGGCTATGGCTACACCTTC.

The chain carries TRBV10-3 and TRBJ1-1, with 7 bases identical to TRBD1. CDR1 and CDR2 (germline): ENHRY, SYGVKD. V trimming: 0 bases; J trimming: 6 bases; junction bases outside the gene matches: 7. The CDR3 spans 15 residues. CDR3 nucleotide sequence: TGTGCCATCAGTGAGTCGAAGGGGGCTAACGCTGAAGCTTTCTTT. As protein: CAISESKGANAEAFF.

In this sample, this clone turned up once. This rearrangement joins TRBV7-3 to TRBJ2-7, with D hard to call. CDR3 length: 15 amino acids. The V end was cut by 5 bases, the J end by 2 bases, with 16 bases between. Germline CDR1 and CDR2: SGHTA and FQGTGA. CDR3 DNA: TGTGCCAGCAGCCCCGGACCGAGAGGAACCTACGAGCAGTACTTC. Translation: CASSPGPRGTYEQYF.

The chain uses TRBV9 and TRBJ2-1; 10 bases are a match to TRBD1. The CDR3 spans 16 residues. J was trimmed by 9 bases and V by 4 bases; bases with no gene match: 13. Germline V gene sequence: CDR1 SGDLS, CDR2 YYNGEE. CDR3 sequence reads: CASSQIDRGLLSEQFF. In DNA form, the CDR3 reads TGTGCCAGCAGCCAAATAGACAGGGGGCTTTTGAGTGAGCAGTTCTTC.

About this clone: Within the sample, other DNA sequences also encode this same CDR3. The chain couples TRBV5-1 to TRBJ2-7; possibly TRBD1 or TRBD2 for D (5 bases each). The V end was cut by 2 bases, the J end by 0 bases, with 9 bases between. CDR3 length: 14 residues. Germline values: CDR1 SGHRS, CDR2 YFSETQ. The CDR3 DNA reads as TGCGCCAGCAGCTTTGGGGGATCCTCCTACGAGCAGTACTTC. As protein: CASSFGGSSYEQYF. Together with reference TRBV5-1 and TRBJ2-7, the CDR3 gives the full variable domain: KAGVTQTPRYLIKTRGQQVTLSCSPISGHRSVSWYQQTPGQGLQFLFEYFSETQRNKGNFPGRFSGRQFSNSRSEMNVSTLELGDSALYLCASSFGGSSYEQYFGPGTRLTVT.